Here is one T cell receptor beta chain with its context. This sample is part of a study of control samples from healthy donors and cancer patients. The CDR3 extends over 13 amino acids. Trimming shortened V by 1 base and J by 4 bases, and 5 bases separated the two germline ends. Germline CDR1 is KGHSH and CDR2 is LQKENI. Only in-frame clones appear in the TCRdb table, and some are missing; sequencing was by immunoSEQ multiplex PCR. The sample has 70,000 or so clones; approximately 84% are singletons. Sequencing used blood. This chain joins TRBV18 and TRBJ1-3; no definite D call. The sequence was collected from a man in his fifties or sixties in good health. The CDR3 protein is CASSPLEGNTIYF. CDR3 nucleotide sequence: TGTGCCAGCTCACCACTGGAGGGAAACACCATATATTTT. The complete variable domain, with remaining parts taken from reference TRBV18 and TRBJ1-3, reads NAGVMQNPRHLVRRRGQEARLRCSPMKGHSHVYWYRQLPEEGLKFMVYLQKENIIDESGMPKERFSAEFPKEGPSILRIQQVVRGDSAAYFCASSPLEGNTIYFGEGSWLTVV.